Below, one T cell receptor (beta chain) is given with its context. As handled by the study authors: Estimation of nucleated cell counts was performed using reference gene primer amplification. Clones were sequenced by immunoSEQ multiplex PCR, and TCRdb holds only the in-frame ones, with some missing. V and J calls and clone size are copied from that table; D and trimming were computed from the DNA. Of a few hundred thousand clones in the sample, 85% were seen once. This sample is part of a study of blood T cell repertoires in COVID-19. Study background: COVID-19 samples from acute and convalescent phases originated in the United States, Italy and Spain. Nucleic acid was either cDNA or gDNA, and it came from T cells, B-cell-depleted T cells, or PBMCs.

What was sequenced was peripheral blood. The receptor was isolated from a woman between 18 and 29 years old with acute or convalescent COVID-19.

DNA of the CDR3: TGTGCCAGCAGTGACCTCGGCTCCTATAATTCACCCCTCCACTTT. Protein sequence: CASSDLGSYNSPLHF. The chain links TRBV2 to TRBJ1-6; D gene unclear. V dropped 3 bases and J dropped 0 bases, with 6 bases sitting between them. Germline CDR1 and CDR2: SNHLY and FYNNEI. This CDR3 region has 15 residues.